This T cell receptor (beta chain) emerged from a study of shared clonotypes between healthy human individuals. Overall study results and limits: At large depth, rarefaction still showed sorted-subset sequencing to be incomplete. The study found lower generation probabilities in non-shared clonotypes than in those shared by all four donors.

Sorted-subset replicate PCR reactions were performed with roughly 200 ng DNA, corresponding to 30,000 or so T cell genomes. The assay was immunoSEQ multiplex PCR, and TCRdb's table has in-frame clones only and misses some. The sample holds hundreds of thousands of clones; 73% are singletons and the top ten take around 1.8%. Worth noting for this clone: What it binds is unknown.

The sequenced sample consisted of memory CD4+ T cells sorted from blood. The subset here: CD45RA-negative fraction. This TCR derives from a woman in her 30s in good health.

The CDR3 region has the DNA TGTGCCAGCTCACCAAGTCAAAGAGAGACCCAGTACTTC. Its translation: CASSPSQRETQYF. The V and J genes are TRBV18 and TRBJ2-5; unclear D gene. Trimming removed 2 bases from V and 4 bases from J, with 8 bases in between. CDR1 is KGHSH and CDR2 is LQKENI in the germline V gene. The CDR3 is 13 residues long.